This entry features one TCR beta chain sequence. CDR3 length: 12 residues. The germline V gene has CDR1 KGHSH and CDR2 LQKENI. V was trimmed by 1 base and J by 7 bases, leaving 4 bases between them. The data were produced by immunoSEQ multiplex PCR, yet TCRdb's version contains in-frame clones alone and is incomplete. The table includes 7,500 to 9,500 clones, approximately 90% detected once. Regarding time point: cycle 4 day 1 (C4D1), after about 6 weeks of nivolumab. Autologous stem cell transplantation was followed by relapse in every patient, and brentuximab vedotin exposure varied. This record belongs to a study of PD-1 blockade in classical Hodgkin lymphoma.

The source material was peripheral blood mononuclear cells (PBMCs), sampled before the fourth cycle of nivolumab. The chain combines TRBV18 with TRBJ2-2; D call uncertain. This TCR came from a human donor with classical Hodgkin lymphoma. CDR3 sequence reads: CASSPRDGELFF. The DNA for the CDR3 is TGTGCCAGCTCACCACGGGACGGGGAGCTGTTTTTT.